The 3 T cell receptor beta chains reported below all come from one sample, sequenced in a study of identical twins. Each CDR3 protein is one row after TCRdb ran MiXCR on the 5' RACE reads. This table has approximately 620,000 distinct CDR3 sequences, over 8.5% appearing once. The sample was also reused in another study, on yellow fever vaccine responses in identical twins.

The material sequenced was PBMCs. The receptors were sampled from a woman under 30 in good health.

This chain connects TRBV29-1 to TRBJ2-1; D gene ambiguous. The V gene's germline CDR1 is SQVTM and CDR2 ANQGSEA. The CDR3 runs 10 residues. V lost 0 bases to trimming and J lost 9 bases, with 3 bases between them. The DNA of the CDR3 is TGCAGCGTTGAAGATGGTGAGCAGTTCTTC. Its translation: CSVEDGEQFF.

V usage is TRBV5-4 and J usage is TRBJ1-5; 8 positions match TRBD1. The CDR3 sequence is 15 residues long. Trimming at V came to 0 bases and at J to 7 bases, leaving 6 bases not matched to a gene. Germline assignment: CDR1 SGHNT and CDR2 YYREEE (reference sequence). The CDR3 here is CASSLGGTGGQPQHF. DNA of the CDR3: TGTGCCAGCAGCTTGGGAGGTACAGGGGGACAGCCCCAGCATTTT.

This clonotype was detected a few times. The chain has TRBV29-1 and TRBJ2-2; D is possibly TRBD2 (6 bases). The CDR3 contains 14 residues. V lost 4 bases to trimming and J lost 2 bases, with 11 bases between them. CDR1 and CDR2 from the germline V gene are SQVTM and ANQGSEA. CDR3 nucleotides: TGCAGCGTTGTGGGGGGAGAAAACACCGGGGAGCTGTTTTTT. Translated, it gives CSVVGGENTGELFF.